This is a list of T cell receptor beta chains from one sample in a study of cytomegalovirus exposure and HLA in healthy donors. The protocol was immunoSEQ multiplex PCR, while the TCRdb copy is restricted to in-frame clones and leaves out a portion. The sample consists of around 200,000 clones, more than 80% of them appearing once. Material: PBMCs. All receptors come from a boy younger than 18 in good health and CMV-seronegative. The conserved cysteine and the conserved F or W are not part of the CDR3 here. Fields, in order: J gene, V gene, D gene, CDR3 protein. A D gene is named only where the DNA matches it firmly.

J gene: TRBJ1-2
V gene: TRBV6-5
D gene: -
CDR3 protein: ASSPAGANYGYT

J gene: TRBJ1-1
V gene: TRBV5-1
D gene: TRBD1
CDR3 protein: ASSQQGGNTEAF

J gene: TRBJ1-1
V gene: TRBV5-1
D gene: -
CDR3 protein: ASSRGDFEAF

J gene: TRBJ1-2
V gene: TRBV7-8
D gene: -
CDR3 protein: ASSLARGAVGGYT

J gene: TRBJ1-1
V gene: TRBV5-4
D gene: -
CDR3 protein: ASSLDRFNTEAF

J gene: TRBJ2-7
V gene: TRBV7-2
D gene: -
CDR3 protein: ASSGRGGPPYEQY

J gene: TRBJ1-2
V gene: TRBV9
D gene: TRBD1
CDR3 protein: ASSVGGTGSGYT

J gene: TRBJ2-3
V gene: TRBV9
D gene: TRBD2
CDR3 protein: ASSVEGGGGTDTQY

J gene: TRBJ1-4
V gene: TRBV7-6
D gene: TRBD1
CDR3 protein: ASSLRGNRGAPETEKLF

J gene: TRBJ1-1
V gene: TRBV6-1
D gene: -
CDR3 protein: ASSSRGTEAF

J gene: TRBJ1-6
V gene: TRBV11-2
D gene: TRBD1
CDR3 protein: ASSLEDRVVRSPLH

J gene: TRBJ1-2
V gene: TRBV9
D gene: -
CDR3 protein: ASSATGNGYT

J gene: TRBJ1-2
V gene: TRBV11-3
D gene: -
CDR3 protein: ASSLVAGNYGYT

J gene: TRBJ2-5
V gene: TRBV4-1
D gene: -
CDR3 protein: ASSQPLPGETQY

J gene: TRBJ1-4
V gene: TRBV15
D gene: -
CDR3 protein: ATSREAGQGGREKLF